A single sample is the source of the 8 T cell receptor beta chains below, sequenced in a study of control samples from healthy donors and cancer patients. Some clones are missing from TCRdb's copy, which holds only in-frame ones; the method was immunoSEQ multiplex PCR. In the table there are under 90,000 clones, approximately 92% of which are singletons. Sequencing input: blood. All receptors come from a woman aged 55-75 years in good health.

The chain has TRBV5-1 and TRBJ1-1, with no clear D. Germline CDR1 and CDR2: SGHRS and YFSETQ. The CDR3 length is 13 residues. V shed 4 bases and J shed 2 bases, with 9 bases lying between them. The CDR3 spells CASSAGRNTEAFF. Here the CDR3 DNA reads TGCGCCAGCAGCGCCGGACGAAACACTGAAGCTTTCTTT. The whole variable domain, filled in from reference TRBV5-1 and TRBJ1-1, reads KAGVTQTPRYLIKTRGQQVTLSCSPISGHRSVSWYQQTPGQGLQFLFEYFSETQRNKGNFPGRFSGRQFSNSRSEMNVSTLELGDSALYLCASSAGRNTEAFFGQGTRLTVV.

The gene calls are TRBV5-1 and TRBJ2-3, with TRBD1 identical over 11 bases. The CDR3 has 14 amino acids. The trim removed 0 bases at V and 6 bases at J, leaving 0 bases unmatched. The germline CDR1 and CDR2 sequences are SGHRS and YFSETQ. The CDR3 DNA reads as TGCGCCAGCAGCTTGGGGACAGGGGGCGATACGCAGTATTTT. Its protein product is CASSLGTGGDTQYF.

V gene TRBV4-2 combines with J gene TRBJ1-5, with 9 nucleotides matching TRBD1. The CDR3 is 15 amino acids. The V and J ends lost 0 bases and 6 bases, in that order; junction bases with no gene match: 3. The germline V gene encodes CDR1 LGHNA and CDR2 YNFKEQ. The CDR3 spells CASSQDLQGAQPQHF. The CDR3 DNA follows: TGTGCCAGCAGCCAAGATTTACAGGGGGCTCAGCCCCAGCATTTT.

J is TRBJ1-6 and V is TRBV9; TRBD1 is a possible D gene (6 bases). The CDR3 covers 14 residues. V lost 5 bases and J lost 3, with 9 bases in between. The germline V gene has CDR1 SGDLS and CDR2 YYNGEE. The CDR3 nucleotides are TGTGCCAGCAGTCCAGGGGACTATAATTCACCCCTCCACTTT. Translation: CASSPGDYNSPLHF.

V gene TRBV6-4 combines with J gene TRBJ1-2, with 9 bases lining up with TRBD1. Trimming removed 4 bases from V and 4 bases from J; junction bases left unmatched: 7. The CDR3 has 15 residues. CDR1 is MRHNA and CDR2 is SNTAGT in the germline V gene. The CDR3 reads CASSVGTGPSYGYTF. The CDR3 nucleotides read TGTGCCAGCAGTGTGGGGACAGGGCCTAGCTATGGCTACACCTTC.

J is TRBJ2-1 and V is TRBV19; 11 bases align to TRBD2. Germline CDR1 LNHDA, CDR2 SQIVND (reference sequence). This CDR3 contains 16 residues. V lost 3 bases and J lost 3; bases outside the gene matches: 4. CDR3 bases: TGTGCCAGTAGTATCCATACTAGCGGGAGCTACAATGAGCAGTTCTTC. This gives the protein CASSIHTSGSYNEQFF. The full variable domain, with the rest looked up from reference TRBV19 and TRBJ2-1, is DGGITQSPKYLFRKEGQNVTLSCEQNLNHDAMYWYRQDPGQGLRLIYYSQIVNDFQKGDIAEGYSVSREKKESFPLTVTSAQKNPTAFYLCASSIHTSGSYNEQFFGPGTRLTVL.

The chain couples TRBV6-6 to TRBJ1-4, with a possible D match to TRBD1 (5 bases). The CDR3 is made up of 12 amino acids. CDR1 MNHNY and CDR2 SVGAGI come from the germline V gene (reference sequence). V lost 2 bases to trimming and J lost 17 bases, with 15 bases between them. The CDR3 sequence is CASSYGRGRIFF. The CDR3 DNA reads TGTGCCAGCAGTTACGGGCGGGGACGGATTTTTTTT.

The rearrangement links TRBV19 to TRBJ1-2; D unresolved. Germline loops: CDR1 LNHDA, CDR2 SQIVND (reference sequence). V was trimmed by 6 bases and J by 0 bases, leaving 11 bases between them. CDR3 size: 14 residues. The CDR3 loop reads CASSHPGANYGYTF. In nucleotides, the CDR3 is TGTGCCAGTAGCCACCCCGGAGCTAACTATGGCTACACCTTC.